This T cell receptor (beta chain) came from a study of T-cell reconstitution after alpha-beta-depleted transplantation in children. Unique molecular identifiers were used to barcode this TCRbeta library. MiXCR, applied by TCRdb to the PCR reads, yields one record per CDR3 protein. The table shows under 300,000 distinct CDR3 sequences, with around a tenth occurring only once. This clonotype has a count of ten or more. The receptor was isolated from a male patient between 2 and 10 years old who had a stem cell transplant for chronic granulomatous disease, so the T cells may come from the graft donor. The specimen was peripheral blood, collected 180 days after TCRalphabeta/CD19-depleted stem cell transplant.

CDR3 nucleotide sequence: TGTGCCAGCAGGGCTAGCGTACAAGAGACCCAGTACTTC. It encodes CASRASVQETQYF. This chain links TRBV28 with TRBJ2-5, with a tentative D call TRBD2 (6 bases). V was shortened by 6 bases and J by 2 bases, with 10 bases between the two germline ends. Germline V CDR1 and CDR2: MDHEN, SYDVKM. The CDR3 is made up of 13 amino acids. Using reference TRBV28 and TRBJ2-5 for the parts outside the CDR3, the full variable domain is DVKVTQSSRYLVKRTGEKVFLECVQDMDHENMFWYRQDPGLGLRLIYFSYDVKMKEKGDIPEGYSVSREKKERFSLILESASTNQTSMYLCASRASVQETQYFGPGTRLLVL.